This T cell receptor beta chain originates from a study of cytomegalovirus exposure and HLA in healthy donors. Sequenced by immunoSEQ multiplex PCR; TCRdb stores in-frame clones only, minus some. The sample has under 150,000 clones; around 90% are singletons. Whole-study results and caveats: Most TCR sequences were rare, but some public TCRs occurred in many donors.

In the case of this clone: Its antigen is unidentified.

The sample consisted of PBMCs. The clonotype originates from a woman under 30 in good health and CMV-seronegative.

The DNA of the CDR3 is TGTGCCAGTAGCGAGACAGGGGCCCTCTACGAGCAGTACTTC. Protein product: CASSETGALYEQYF. This chain links TRBV19 with TRBJ2-7; 8 nucleotides line up with TRBD1. Trimming cost V 6 bases and J 3 bases; bases outside gene matches: 7. This CDR3 has 14 residues. Looked up from germline, CDR1 is LNHDA and CDR2 is SQIVND (reference sequence).